What follows are 25 T cell receptor beta chains derived from one specimen sequenced in a study of tumor and adjacent non-tumor tissue in lung cancer. TCRbeta libraries were built with three rounds of nested PCR, modified from ARM-PCR. TCRdb reanalysed the multiplex PCR reads using MiXCR and keeps one entry per CDR3 protein. The profile covers 77,000 or so distinct CDR3 sequences, with around 77% appearing a single time and more than 10% taken by the ten largest. RNA was extracted from bulk tissue without any cell sorting. Sequencing used lung tumor tissue. These TCRs come from a woman in her forties or fifties with non-small cell lung cancer.

Worth noting for this clonotype: An end of the junction differs from the germline gene, which may be a read error. The genes are TRBV20-1 and TRBJ2-7, with no clear D. CDR3 size: 13 residues. The V gene's germline CDR1 is DFQATT and CDR2 SNEGSKA (reference sequence). CDR3 nucleotides: TGCAGTGCTAGAGATCTGAGAACCTACAAGCAATACTTC. Translating it yields CSARDLRTYKQYF.

This clonotype was recorded once. A much more abundant neighbour one base away suggests this may be a read error. CDR3 region: CASSAGTEYQPQHF. For the CDR3, the DNA is TGTGCCAGCAGTGCGGGGACAGAATATCAGCCCCAGCATTTT. V gene TRBV6-1 combines with J gene TRBJ1-5; 7 nucleotides align to TRBD1. J lost 5 bases, V lost 4 bases, and 5 bases had no gene match. The CDR3 spans 14 residues. Germline V gives CDR1 MNHNS, CDR2 SASEGT.

Worth noting for this clonotype: At one of its ends the junction is not consistent with the germline gene, which may arise from a read error. This chain connects TRBV6-5 to TRBJ2-1; D ambiguous. The CDR3 covers 13 residues. The germline V gene encodes CDR1 MNHEY and CDR2 SVGAGI. The CDR3 region is CANSPILGNEEFF. The DNA for the CDR3 is TGTGCCAACAGCCCCATCCTGGGGAATGAGGAGTTCTTC.

This clonotype was detected many times. The V and J genes are TRBV12-3 or TRBV12-4 and TRBJ1-5; unclear D gene. This CDR3 spans 14 amino acids. V lost 1 base, J lost 1 base, and 5 bases lay in between. CDR3 amino acids: CASSLDLSNQPQHF. CDR3 nucleotides: TGTGCCAGCAGTTTAGACCTAAGCAATCAGCCCCAGCATTTT.

Many counts were recorded for this clonotype. This could be a read error, since a much larger clone is one nucleotide away. This chain uses TRBV6-4 with TRBJ2-3; 9 bases line up with TRBD2. The CDR3 has 15 residues. Germline V gene data show CDR1 as MRHNA and CDR2 as SNTAGT. The CDR3 bases are TGTGCCAGCAGTGAAGATAGCGGGAGCACAGATACGCGGTATTTT. Translating it yields CASSEDSGSTDTRYF.

Turning to this clonotype: A read error is possible here, since a much larger clone lies one base away. The chain combines TRBV28 with TRBJ1-1; the D gene is possibly TRBD1 (5 bases). Per the germline V gene, CDR1 is MDHEN and CDR2 is SYDVKM. The CDR3 contains 21 residues. Written as DNA, the CDR3 is TGTGCCAGCAGACGGACCTGGGGCGCGCAACCCGAGGGACCTTTGAAGACTGAAGCTTTCTTT. It yields the protein CASRRTWGAQPEGPLKTEAFF.

This clonotype was found once. This may be a read error, as it is one base from a much larger clone. The rearrangement joins TRBV5-1 to TRBJ2-2, with D tentatively TRBD1 or TRBD2 (6 bases each). From germline, CDR1 is SGHRS and CDR2 YFSETQ. The CDR3 is made up of 16 amino acids. With 4 bases removed from V and 4 bases from J, the gap between germline ends came to 17 bases. In nucleotides, the CDR3 is TGCGCCAGCAGCGCCAGTGCTGGGGGGCGCACCGGGGAGCTGTTTTTT. Translation gives CASSASAGGRTGELFF.

This clonotype was seen a few times. Because it lacks the conserved phenylalanine or tryptophan at the end, this CDR3 is likely a read error. The chain couples TRBV28 to TRBJ2-3; TRBD1 or TRBD2 may be the D gene (5 bases each). The ends were cut back, 2 bases at V and 2 bases at J, with 11 bases in the middle. The CDR3 is 15 amino acids. Germline lookup yields CDR1 MDHEN and CDR2 SYDVKM. The CDR3 sequence is CASSLNSGHTDTQYL. CDR3 in DNA: TGTGCCAGCAGTTTAAACAGCGGACACACAGATACGCAGTATTTG.

On this clonotype: One base away lies a much larger clone, so this may be a sequencing read error. The rearrangement links TRBV13 to TRBJ2-5; the D gene could be TRBD1 or TRBD2 (7 bases each). CDR3 length: 16 residues. Germline CDR1 PRHDT, CDR2 FYEKMQ (reference sequence). The CDR3 DNA is TGTGACAGCACCTTAACGACAGGGAGGGCCCAAGAGACCCAGTACTTC. Encoded protein: CDSTLTTGRAQETQYF. The entire variable domain, with the rest obtained from reference TRBV13 and TRBJ2-5, is as follows: AAGVIQSPRHLIKEKRETATLKCYPIPRHDTVYWYQQGPGQDPQFLISFYEKMQSDKGSIPDRFSAQQFSDYHSELNMSSLELGDSALYFCDSTLTTGRAQETQYFGPGTRLLVL.

As to this clonotype: A junction end diverges from the germline sequence, so it may reflect a read error. V and J are TRBV12-3 or TRBV12-4 and TRBJ1-2, with D possibly matching TRBD1 (5 bases). The CDR3 extends over 12 amino acids. The CDR3 DNA reads as TGTGTCAGCAGGCCCAGGGCCGGGAGGTACACCTTC. Its translation: CVSRPRAGRYTF.

This clonotype was seen only once. The gene calls are TRBV6-6 and TRBJ2-7, with D tentatively TRBD1 (6 bases). This CDR3 comprises 14 residues. V gave up 8 bases and J gave up 0 bases, with 14 bases separating them. Germline loops: CDR1 MNHNY, CDR2 SVGAGI (reference sequence). The CDR3 sequence is CASADQGSSYEQYF. CDR3 nucleotides: TGTGCCAGCGCGGACCAGGGGTCCTCCTACGAGCAGTACTTC.

Comment on this clonotype: One end of the junction varies from germline; a read error may be responsible. V is TRBV11-2 and J is TRBJ2-3; D gene ambiguous. This CDR3 spans 16 amino acids. The germline gives CDR1 SGHAT, CDR2 FQNNGV. The DNA for the CDR3 is TGTGCCAGCAGCCCGGTGGGTTATCCGCTTCCAGATGCGCAATATTTT. Its translation is CASSPVGYPLPDAQYF.

As regards this clonotype: At one end the junction does not follow the germline gene, possibly because of a read error. The genes are TRBV29-1 and TRBJ2-1; D might be TRBD2 (6 bases). CDR1 and CDR2 (germline): SQVTM, ANQGSEA. The CDR3 has 17 residues. The CDR3 region has the DNA TGCAACGTTGAAGATCAGGAGGGTTGGAGCTCTAACAATGAGCAGTTCTTC. Its protein is CNVEDQEGWSSNNEQFF.

The rearrangement joins TRBV6-5 to TRBJ2-5, with D possibly matching TRBD2 (7 bases). Trimming took 8 bases from V and 4 from J, leaving 17 bases between them. CDR1 and CDR2 from the germline V gene are MNHEY and SVGAGI. The CDR3 runs 14 residues. The CDR3: CASVSGRGTETQYF. The CDR3 coding sequence is TGTGCCAGCGTGTCGGGGAGGGGGACAGAGACCCAGTACTTC.

Comment on this clonotype: At one of its ends the junction is not consistent with the germline gene, which may arise from a read error. This chain joins TRBV11-3 and TRBJ2-2; 8 bases match TRBD2. Germline V CDR1 and CDR2: SGHNT, YENEEA. This CDR3 has 14 amino acids. The CDR3: CAGSPAGDTGELFF. The CDR3 coding sequence is TGTGCCGGCAGCCCAGCGGGGGACACCGGGGAGCTGTTTTTT. Variable domain in full (rest from reference TRBV11-3 and TRBJ2-2): EAGVVQSPRYKIIEKKQPVAFWCNPISGHNTLYWYLQNLGQGPELLIRYENEEAVDDSQLPKDRFSAERLKGVDSTLKIQPAELGDSAVYLCAGSPAGDTGELFFGEGSRLTVL.

A few counts support this clonotype. This could be a read error, since a much larger clone is one nucleotide away. The J gene is TRBJ2-1, the V gene TRBV28; D ambiguous. The germline gives CDR1 MDHEN, CDR2 SYDVKM. This CDR3 has 15 amino acids. Here the CDR3 DNA reads TGTGCCAGCAGTTACGGGCCACCGTCATACAAGGAGCAGTTCTTC. Encoded protein: CASSYGPPSYKEQFF.

To note about this clonotype: The junction does not match germline at one end; this may be a read error. The rearrangement uses TRBV11-3 and TRBJ2-5; no clear D gene. The V gene's germline CDR1 is SGHNT and CDR2 YENEEA. The CDR3 length is 13 residues. CDR3 coding DNA: TGCGCCAACAGCTTTGTTGTGGAAGAGGCCCAGTACTTC. Amino acids: CANSFVVEEAQYF. The full variable domain, completed using reference TRBV11-3 and TRBJ2-5, is EAGVVQSPRYKIIEKKQPVAFWCNPISGHNTLYWYLQNLGQGPELLIRYENEEAVDDSQLPKDRFSAERLKGVDSTLKIQPAELGDSAVYLCANSFVVEEAQYFGPGTRLLVL.

The table lists this clonotype with a count of one. Without the conserved terminal phenylalanine or tryptophan, this CDR3 likely stems from a read error. This chain joins TRBV6-6 and TRBJ2-5; D uncertain. Germline V gene data show CDR1 as MNHNY and CDR2 as SVGAGI (reference sequence). The CDR3 contains 15 residues. CDR3 region: CVSSPPDPAGETQYL. In DNA form, the CDR3 reads TGTGTTAGCAGTCCCCCGGACCCAGCTGGGGAGACCCAGTACCTC.

This clonotype is labeled as medium-sized (0.01 to 0.1%). The V and J genes are TRBV4-2 and TRBJ2-7, with D possibly matching TRBD1 (5 bases). Germline V lookup: CDR1 LGHNA, CDR2 YNFKEQ. The CDR3 sequence is 14 residues long. V was clipped by 1 base and J by 4 bases, with 11 bases between them. The CDR3 here is CASSQGDREYEQYF. Written as DNA, the CDR3 is TGTGCCAGCAGCCAAGGCGACAGAGAATACGAGCAGTACTTC.

As to this clonotype: This may stem from a read error, because a much larger clone lies one nucleotide away. The genes are TRBV30 and TRBJ2-1, with 8 bases fitting TRBD2. The CDR3 contains 15 residues. Germline V gene data show CDR1 as GTSNPN and CDR2 as SVGIG (reference sequence). Unmatched junction bases numbered 12, after V lost 5 bases and J lost 6 bases. CDR3 sequence reads: CAWRQAAGDINEQFF. For the CDR3, the DNA is TGTGCCTGGCGTCAGGCAGCGGGAGATATCAATGAGCAGTTCTTC.

Worth noting for this clonotype: The junction differs from germline at one of its ends, possibly a read error. V is TRBV11-1 and J is TRBJ2-7; 8 bases map to TRBD2. The germline V gene has CDR1 SGHAT and CDR2 FQDESV (reference sequence). The CDR3 sequence is 16 residues long. The CDR3 spells CVSSYSKGQRETEQYF. CDR3 nucleotides: TGTGTCAGCAGCTATTCCAAGGGGCAGCGGGAGACCGAGCAGTACTTC.

Note on this clonotype: A read error may produce the germline difference seen at one junction end. This chain links TRBV6-5 with TRBJ1-1; D is undetermined. The CDR3 runs 11 residues. CDR1 is MNHEY and CDR2 is SVGAGI in the germline V gene. CDR3 sequence reads: CASCYNTEAFF. In nucleotides, the CDR3 is TGTGCCAGCTGTTATAATACTGAAGCTTTCTTT.

Comments on this clonotype: One end of the junction does not line up with germline, which may come from a read error. V usage is TRBV5-4 and J usage is TRBJ1-1; maybe TRBD1 (6 bases). Germline values: CDR1 SGHNT, CDR2 YYREEE (reference sequence). This CDR3 has 16 residues. CDR3 coding DNA: TGTGCCAGCAGCTCCGGGTGGGTAGGGGGTAATACTGACGCTTTCTTT. Protein product: CASSSGWVGGNTDAFF.

Comments on this clonotype: At one end the junction does not follow the germline gene, possibly because of a read error. The chain recombines TRBV5-4 with TRBJ2-3; maybe TRBD2 (5 bases). The CDR3 covers 13 residues. CDR1 SGHNT and CDR2 YYREEE come from the germline V gene (reference sequence). CDR3 coding DNA: TGTGCCAGCAGCATCCCGGGGTCAGACACGCTGTATTTT. Translating gives CASSIPGSDTLYF. Based on the CDR3 plus reference TRBV5-4 and TRBJ2-3, the full variable domain is ETGVTQSPTHLIKTRGQQVTLRCSSQSGHNTVSWYQQALGQGPQFIFQYYREEENGRGNFPPRFSGLQFPNYSSELNVNALELDDSALYLCASSIPGSDTLYFGPGTRLTVL.

The chain recombines TRBV4-1 with TRBJ2-1; either TRBD1 or TRBD2 may supply D (6 bases each). This CDR3 region has 13 residues. Germline V CDR1 and CDR2: MGHRA, YSYEKL. Written as DNA, the CDR3 is TGCGCTAGCGACCAGAAGGGGGACTCTGAGCAGTTCTTC. The encoded protein is CASDQKGDSEQFF.